This TCR beta chain was observed in a study of CD8 T cells in Susac syndrome. The CDR3 loop spans 14 amino acids. Per germline, CDR1 SNHLY and CDR2 FYNNEI. Trimming at V came to 5 bases and at J to 5 bases, leaving 6 bases not matched to a gene. As for this clonotype: Its specificity is unknown.

Overall study findings and caveats: The authors acknowledged that the study's TCR sequencing and HLA analysis involved relatively few individuals.

When the RNA was reverse transcribed, random hexamers were used with an input of 0.5 to 1 ug. TCR beta CDR3 was amplified by immunoSEQ covering 54 Vbeta and 13 Jbeta. From the immunoSEQ multiplex PCR reads, TCRdb called clonotypes with MiXCR, one entry per CDR3 protein. Found here are some 170,000 distinct CDR3 sequences, approximately 93% of them singletons; the top ten hold about 0.094%. TCR beta from blood CD8+ and CD4+ T cells was sequenced. TEMRA cells were FACS-enriched, unlike CD8+ and CD4+ T cells, which were negatively isolated. The source is a human donor with multiple sclerosis. The source material was CD4+ T cells from PBMCs. The genes are TRBV2 and TRBJ2-3; 8 bases match TRBD1. DNA for the CDR3: TGTGCCAGCAGTAGGACAGGGCCCAAAGATACGCAGTATTTT. Translating it yields CASSRTGPKDTQYF.